These 2 T cell receptor beta chains were sequenced from one sample in a study of T cell responses to AZD1222 COVID-19 vaccine. Sequencing used immunoSEQ multiplex PCR; TCRdb keeps in-frame clones, though not all of them. This sample carries approximately 91,000 clones, about 88% of them seen once, and the ten largest clones take approximately 12%. The sample here was peripheral blood, taken on day 0 of AZD1222 vaccination. The origin of the receptors is an adult in good health.

This chain joins TRBV6-1 and TRBJ1-1, with TRBD1 as a possible D gene (5 bases). In germline, CDR1 is MNHNS, CDR2 SASEGT. V lost 2 bases to trimming and J lost 5 bases, with 9 bases between them. The CDR3 runs to 13 residues. The CDR3 loop is CASSEKRGTEAFF. In nucleotides, the CDR3 is TGTGCCAGCAGTGAAAAGAGGGGAACTGAAGCTTTCTTT.

This rearrangement joins TRBV9 to TRBJ2-3, with D tentatively TRBD1 or TRBD2 (5 bases each). Germline values: CDR1 SGDLS, CDR2 YYNGEE. V gave up 0 bases and J gave up 2 bases, with 13 bases separating them. The CDR3 is 16 amino acids. The CDR3: CASSVGDASFTDTQYF. The CDR3 DNA is TGTGCCAGCAGCGTAGGGGACGCAAGCTTCACAGATACGCAGTATTTT.